This T cell receptor (beta chain) was captured by sequencing in a study of blood T cell repertoires in COVID-19. Background on the study: Whether acute or convalescent, the COVID-19 samples came from the United States, Italy and Spain. Sources were T cells, B-cell-depleted T cells, or PBMCs; the material itself was cDNA or gDNA.

The ends lost 4 bases at V and 4 bases at J; junction bases unmatched: 7. The germline V gene encodes CDR1 SGHNT and CDR2 YYREEE (reference sequence). CDR3 size: 14 residues. In the source study's methods: Amplified reference gene primers provided the basis for estimating nucleated cell counts. Here immunoSEQ multiplex PCR was the method, and the copy in TCRdb shows in-frame clones only, minus some. Clone size and the V and J calls come from that table; the DNA yielded D and trimming. The top ten clones hold over 8.5% of a sample with nearly 90,000 clones, about 90% of them seen once. The TCR was taken from an elderly man with acute or convalescent COVID-19. The chain uses TRBV5-4 and TRBJ2-7; 8 bases agree with TRBD1. The sample was peripheral blood. The DNA for the CDR3 is TGTGCCAGCAGCGGCCGGGACAGGTCGTACGAGCAGTACTTC. Protein: CASSGRDRSYEQYF.